The source of this T cell receptor (beta chain) is a study of long-term antiretroviral therapy in people with HIV. General observations from the study: Specimens of blood were obtained during about 2004 to 2017, possibly under older ART regimens. Post-ART samples showed increased diversity that remained below transplant donor control levels.

Investigators performed immunoSEQ version v3.0 at survey level. Using immunoSEQ multiplex PCR, the repertoire was profiled, and TCRdb retains in-frame clones only, with some absent. Among approximately 12,000 clones listed, about 83% were seen once. As for this clone: Its antigen is undetermined.

Participants living with HIV all received treatment in the United States. Going into DNA extraction, samples held roughly 0.95-10 million cryopreserved PBMC. V lost 6 bases and J lost 11; bases outside the gene matches: 16. There are 15 residues in the CDR3. Germline lookup yields CDR1 MNHNY and CDR2 SVGAGI (reference sequence). This chain links TRBV6-6 with TRBJ1-2, with TRBD1 matching over 9 bases. This TCR derives from a man aged 40-49 years with HIV. The specimen was unsorted PBMCs, collected 3.4 years after starting antiretroviral therapy. As DNA, the CDR3 is TGTGCCAGCAGCCAAGGCCCCGGGACAGGGAAAGGGTACACCTTC. The encoded protein is CASSQGPGTGKGYTF.